Included here is one T cell receptor beta chain sequence, with context. Antigen unknown. The data stem from a study of lymphopenia after photon versus proton radiotherapy. Germline CDR1 is MDHEN and CDR2 is SYDVKM. The CDR3 is 15 amino acids. The junction had 6 bases not matched to a gene; V was cut back by 7 bases and J by 0 bases. Some clones are missing from TCRdb's copy, which holds only in-frame ones; the method was immunoSEQ multiplex PCR. This sample yields under 25,000 clones, of which less than 85% are seen a single time; roughly a sixth belongs to the top ten. Study-wide points: In patients who died, overall survival fell as post-nadir TCR diversity dropped more.

The chain uses TRBV28 and TRBJ2-7, with 10 positions matching TRBD1. This specimen was peripheral blood, taken from a patient treated with photon-based radiotherapy. The clonotype was recovered from a man aged 55-75 years with pancreatic cancer. CDR3 sequence (DNA): TGTGCCAGCACCCCGGGACAGGGGACCTCCTACGAGCAGTACTTC. It specifies CASTPGQGTSYEQYF.